Listed here is a single T cell receptor (beta chain). The antigen it recognizes is unknown. Base qualities are not at hand, and no much larger clone is one base apart. The data derive from a study of blood T cell repertoires in COVID-19 (dated by TCRdb to the early 2020s). General notes on the study: Samples from collaborators originated in the United States, Italy and Spain and spanned both the acute and convalescent phases of COVID-19. Where available, HLA class I and class II types were taken from metadata supplied by the sample provider and were not determined by assay-based typing. The samples were drawn from two sources: the first 160 participants of the ongoing ImmuneRACE study, and 950 to 1,500 subjects contributed by 6 global collaborators. Sample metadata almost always included a de-identified subject ID, COVID-19 status, age in years and sex. The repertoires were made available in a free public database intended to serve as a resource for research on the immune response to SARS-CoV-2. The dataset comprised deeply sampled blood TCRbeta repertoires from subjects exposed to, actively infected with, or recovered from COVID-19. The material from the prospective study consisted of cDNA or gDNA derived from T cells, B-cell-depleted T cells, or PBMCs.

In Seattle, one collaborating source enrolled patients while the infection was active and tracked those patients longitudinally over the course of disease. Collaborating institutions collected whole blood in K2EDTA tubes following their own protocols. For TCRbeta analysis, collaborator samples were shipped as frozen whole blood, as isolated PBMCs, or as DNA extracted from either sample type. TCRbeta CDR3 regions were amplified from genomic DNA using the immunoSEQ Assay, a bias-controlled multiplex PCR. As for how the authors treated the data: Nucleated cell counts per sample were estimated from amplification of reference gene primers within the assay. To quantify the absolute abundance of each unique TCRbeta CDR3 rearrangement, sequence reads were collapsed and filtered. For each sample, productive Simpson clonality was calculated by taking the square root of Simpson's diversity index across productive rearrangements. The table was pulled from immuneACCESS by TCRdb, which kept in-frame rearrangements only. Such tables lose some clones; where checked, under half of the loss comes from unresolved V genes, and the rest has no known cause. V and J calls and clone size are copied from that table; D and trimming were computed from the DNA. The sample table contains 250,000 to 350,000 clones; only one count was recorded for about 81% of them. The ten largest account for approximately 1.5% of the sample.

Results the study describes overall, beyond this receptor: How much clinical and demographic metadata was included differed by source and by participant, and the metadata was provided uncurated.

CDR1 SGHTA and CDR2 FQGNSA are derived from the germline V gene. A distance of 7 bases separates the germline ends of V and J, which lose 3 bases and 4 bases respectively. Including cysteine and phenylalanine, the CDR3 has 13 amino acids. Only the CDR3 DNA is retained, 39 bases long and in frame from the first base. Sequences were obtained from peripheral blood. The TCR sequence derives from a human donor with COVID-19, enrolled during active disease. The donor label of this sample is uncertain. The chain couples TRBV7-2 to TRBJ2-4; no D segment can be confidently identified. The CDR3 reads as follows: CASSLVEKNIQYF. The DNA reads TGTGCCAGCAGCTTGGTAGAAAAAAACATTCAGTACTTC.